These T cell receptor beta chains were read from a single sample in a study of blood T cell repertoires in COVID-19. Clones were sequenced by immunoSEQ multiplex PCR, and TCRdb holds only the in-frame ones, with some missing. This sample yields 150,000 to 180,000 clones, of which approximately 80% are seen a single time; around 10% belongs to the top ten. Specimen: peripheral blood. Receptor source: a woman aged 55-75 years with COVID-19, enrolled during active disease. CDR3s include the opening cysteine and the closing phenylalanine or tryptophan. A D gene is named only where the DNA matches it firmly. Size values are once, few and many counts, or a class for expanded clones, and some rows have none.

cdr3_nt | cdr3_aa | v_call | d_call | j_call | clone_size
TGCGCCAGCAGGTCCCAGGGTGGGACCGGGGAGCTGTTTTTT | CASRSQGGTGELFF | TRBV5-1 | NA | TRBJ2-2 | NA
TGTGCCAGCAGCGGGACAGGGGAGCAGCCCCAGCATTTT | CASSGTGEQPQHF | TRBV7-9 | TRBD1 | TRBJ1-5 | NA
TGTGCCAGCTCACCACTCCAGGGCGGGGCCTCCTACGAGCAGTACTTC | CASSPLQGGASYEQYF | TRBV18 | NA | TRBJ2-7 | NA
TGTGCCAGCAGCGCCGGTTCAACTAATGAAAAACTGTTTTTT | CASSAGSTNEKLFF | TRBV9 | NA | TRBJ1-4 | NA
TGCGCCAGCAGCTTGGTGGGAGTGAACACCGGGGAGCTGTTTTTT | CASSLVGVNTGELFF | TRBV5-1 | NA | TRBJ2-2 | NA
TGTGCCAGCAGTTGGGAGGTTAATGAAAAACTGTTTTTT | CASSWEVNEKLFF | TRBV12-3/TRBV12-4 | NA | TRBJ1-4 | NA
TGTGCCAGCAGCAAGGGAGGTCTCGGGAACATTCAGTACTTC | CASSKGGLGNIQYF | TRBV6-5 | NA | TRBJ2-4 | NA
TGTGCCAGCAGCTTACGACAGGGGCAAGAGACCCAGTACTTC | CASSLRQGQETQYF | TRBV11-2 | TRBD1 | TRBJ2-5 | NA
TGTGCCAGCAGCTTGTTAGGGGGCGAGGTCACCGGGGAGCTGTTTTTT | CASSLLGGEVTGELFF | TRBV5-6 | TRBD1 | TRBJ2-2 | NA
TGTGCCAGCTCCCTACGGGACAGAAGAGCCATGAACACTGAAGCTTTCTTT | CASSLRDRRAMNTEAFF | TRBV18 | TRBD1 | TRBJ1-1 | NA
TGTGCCAGCAGTGACCGGGACAGGATTAACTATGGCTACACCTTC | CASSDRDRINYGYTF | TRBV6-4 | TRBD1 | TRBJ1-2 | NA
TGTGCCAGCAGCCTAGCGGGTTCTAACACCGGGGAGCTGTTTTTT | CASSLAGSNTGELFF | TRBV4-2 | TRBD2 | TRBJ2-2 | NA
TGTGCCAGCAGTGATGCCGGGACAGCTAACTATGGCTACACCTTC | CASSDAGTANYGYTF | TRBV6-1 | TRBD1 | TRBJ1-2 | NA
TGTGCCAGCATCTCCGGGTTCTACAATGAGCAGTTCTTC | CASISGFYNEQFF | TRBV7-8 | NA | TRBJ2-1 | NA
TGTGCCAGCAGTTACCGCCGGGACAGGGACTATGGCTACACCTTC | CASSYRRDRDYGYTF | TRBV6-6 | TRBD1 | TRBJ1-2 | NA
TGTGCCAGTAGTATACCAGGGGGCATGAACACTGAAGCTTTCTTT | CASSIPGGMNTEAFF | TRBV19 | TRBD1 | TRBJ1-1 | NA
TGTGCCAGCAGTGAAAGGGGGTCGGTGACAGGGCAGAACACTGAAGCTTTCTTT | CASSERGSVTGQNTEAFF | TRBV6-1 | TRBD1 | TRBJ1-1 | once
TGTGCCAGCAGCTCGGAGGGACTGTCGAGGGAGACCCAGTACTTC | CASSSEGLSRETQYF | TRBV5-8 | NA | TRBJ2-5 | NA
TGTGCCAGCAGCTTTACAGGGAACACTGAAGCTTTCTTT | CASSFTGNTEAFF | TRBV14 | NA | TRBJ1-1 | once
TGTGCCAGCAGCGTAGCTGGAGGGTGGGATGGCTACACCTTC | CASSVAGGWDGYTF | TRBV9 | NA | TRBJ1-2 | NA
TGCGCCAGCAGGGACAGTTCTACTAGTGATGGCTACACCTTC | CASRDSSTSDGYTF | TRBV5-1 | NA | TRBJ1-2 | NA
TGTGCCATCAGTGCCCAGACTAGCGGGGGGGAGACCCAGTACTTC | CAISAQTSGGETQYF | TRBV10-3 | TRBD2 | TRBJ2-5 | NA
TGTGCCAGCTCACCAGGGACAGTAAGCAATCAGCCCCAGCATTTT | CASSPGTVSNQPQHF | TRBV18 | TRBD1 | TRBJ1-5 | NA
TGTGCCAGCAGCTCACTTATAGCGGGAGGGTCGGGCGAGCAGTACTTC | CASSSLIAGGSGEQYF | TRBV11-2 | TRBD2 | TRBJ2-7 | few
TGTGCCAGTAGCCAAGCCGGGTACGGCTACACCTTC | CASSQAGYGYTF | TRBV19 | NA | TRBJ1-2 | NA
TGTGCCAGCTCACTACAAACCGGGACAGGGGGCTATGGCTACACCTTC | CASSLQTGTGGYGYTF | TRBV18 | TRBD1 | TRBJ1-2 | NA
TGTGCCAGCAGTGAAGTTTGGAGGGATCAGCCCCAGCATTTT | CASSEVWRDQPQHF | TRBV6-1 | NA | TRBJ1-5 | few
TGTGCCAGCAGCTTTGGGGGACAGTTGGGCTACACCTTC | CASSFGGQLGYTF | TRBV5-4 | TRBD1 | TRBJ1-2 | NA
TGTGCCAGCAGTTTTCTCGGGGTTAGCGCTGAAGCTTTCTTT | CASSFLGVSAEAFF | TRBV28 | NA | TRBJ1-1 | NA
TGTGCCAGCAGTTACTCGTGGGGAGTGAGGACTGAAGCTTTCTTT | CASSYSWGVRTEAFF | TRBV6-2/TRBV6-3 | NA | TRBJ1-1 | NA
TGTGCCAGTAGTAGAGGGACAGACGGTCAGCCCCAGCATTTT | CASSRGTDGQPQHF | TRBV19 | TRBD1 | TRBJ1-5 | once
TGTGCCAGCAGTGCTGTTTGGGAGGATTCACCCCTCCACTTT | CASSAVWEDSPLHF | TRBV6-4 | NA | TRBJ1-6 | NA
TGTGCCAGCAGCCAAACTTTGGGCTCCAATCAGCCCCAGCATTTT | CASSQTLGSNQPQHF | TRBV3-1/TRBV3-2 | NA | TRBJ1-5 | NA
TGTGCCAGTAAGGATGGGGTACAGGGGGCAAACGAGCAGTACTTC | CASKDGVQGANEQYF | TRBV19 | TRBD1 | TRBJ2-7 | many
TGCGCCAGCAGCCCTAGCGGGAGAGAGGAAGAGACCCAGTACTTC | CASSPSGREEETQYF | TRBV23-1 | TRBD2 | TRBJ2-5 | NA
TGTGCCAGCAGTCCCAGACACCTCCAAGAGCAGTTCTTC | CASSPRHLQEQFF | TRBV2 | NA | TRBJ2-1 | few
TGCGCCAGCAGCATCCTTACAGCGGGAAGCACAGATACGCAGTATTTT | CASSILTAGSTDTQYF | TRBV5-1 | TRBD2 | TRBJ2-3 | NA
TGCGCCAGCAGCCGAATTCGGACAGGGACGATCTTAGTAGAGACCCAGTACTTC | CASSRIRTGTILVETQYF | TRBV5-1 | TRBD1 | TRBJ2-5 | NA
TGTGCCAGCAGCTTTATGGGACAGTCGGGGAATGAGCAGTTCTTC | CASSFMGQSGNEQFF | TRBV7-6 | TRBD1 | TRBJ2-1 | NA
TGTGCCAGTACCCTCCCGGGACAGAGCTCTGGAAACACCATATATTTT | CASTLPGQSSGNTIYF | TRBV19 | TRBD1 | TRBJ1-3 | NA
TGTGCCAGTAGTATTTCAGAAGTGAACACTGAAGCTTTCTTT | CASSISEVNTEAFF | TRBV19 | NA | TRBJ1-1 | NA
TGTGCCAGTAGAGAGTATGGCGGCGATAATGAAAAACTGTTTTTT | CASREYGGDNEKLFF | TRBV19 | NA | TRBJ1-4 | NA
TGTGCCAGCAAACTCGGGACTAGCGGAAACTACGAGCAGTACTTC | CASKLGTSGNYEQYF | TRBV6-5 | TRBD2 | TRBJ2-7 | NA
TGTGCCAGCAGAGGGGCAGGGGTTATCACTGAAGCTTTCTTT | CASRGAGVITEAFF | TRBV7-2 | NA | TRBJ1-1 | NA
TGTGCCAGCAGTTCCTGGACTAGCGGGAGTCGGGAGCAGTTCTTC | CASSSWTSGSREQFF | TRBV7-2 | TRBD2 | TRBJ2-1 | NA
TGTGCCAGCAGCCCCCCTCAAAGCGGGAGGGCCGCAGATACGCAGTATTTT | CASSPPQSGRAADTQYF | TRBV14 | TRBD2 | TRBJ2-3 | NA
TGCGCCAGCAGCACGGACAGGGGGCGGTTAGATACGCAGTATTTT | CASSTDRGRLDTQYF | TRBV5-1 | TRBD1 | TRBJ2-3 | NA
TGCGCCAGCAGCCAAGAAAGGACAGCGTTGAACACTGAAGCTTTCTTT | CASSQERTALNTEAFF | TRBV4-1 | NA | TRBJ1-1 | NA
TGTGCCAGCAGCCCCTTGGACGGGACAGTGAACACCGGGGAGCTGTTTTTT | CASSPLDGTVNTGELFF | TRBV7-2 | TRBD1 | TRBJ2-2 | NA
TGTGCCAGCAGTGAATGGCGCCAGGGCTATGGCTACACCTTC | CASSEWRQGYGYTF | TRBV25-1 | NA | TRBJ1-2 | NA
TGTGCCAGCAGTTCAGGGCTAACCTACGAGCAGTACTTC | CASSSGLTYEQYF | TRBV9 | NA | TRBJ2-7 | NA
TGTGCCAGTAGTATAGCGGGGAGGGAAACAGATACGCAGTATTTT | CASSIAGRETDTQYF | TRBV19 | TRBD2 | TRBJ2-3 | few
TGTGCCAGCTCACCACGAGGACTAGCGGATACGCAGTATTTT | CASSPRGLADTQYF | TRBV18 | TRBD2 | TRBJ2-3 | NA
TGTGCCAGTAGTATACAGGGATACAATTCACCCCTCCACTTT | CASSIQGYNSPLHF | TRBV19 | NA | TRBJ1-6 | NA
TGTGCCAGCTCACAGTCAGGCCAGCGGGAAGCTTTCTTT | CASSQSGQREAFF | TRBV18 | NA | TRBJ1-1 | NA